This T cell receptor (beta chain) is from a study of T cell responses to AZD1222 COVID-19 vaccine. Overall study: Whether given at about 4 or about 12 weeks, second doses were pooled. Study-wide points: Spike-specific TCRs gained breadth and depth after people received two AZD1222 doses.

In the case of this clone: No antigen is known for it.

Data came from immunoSEQ multiplex PCR; TCRdb stores just in-frame clones and leaves some out. The sample has 85,000 to 100,000 clones; around nine tenths are singletons. Germline V CDR1 and CDR2: SEHNR, FQNEAQ (reference sequence). This CDR3 has 16 residues. V was trimmed by 1 base and J by 4 bases, leaving 15 bases between them. This receptor was obtained from an adult in good health. The sample in question was peripheral blood, obtained on day 0 of AZD1222 vaccination. V gene TRBV7-9 combines with J gene TRBJ2-3; D remains ambiguous. In nucleotides, the CDR3 is TGTGCCAGCAGCTTAGTGACTTTCAGACGGGCAGATACGCAGTATTTT. Translated, it gives CASSLVTFRRADTQYF.